These 17 T cell receptor beta chains originate from one sample sequenced in a study of beta chain features in type 1 diabetes. Since all of the isolated RNA was reverse transcribed, expressed TCRB transcripts were what got sequenced. Data came from immunoSEQ multiplex PCR; TCRdb stores just in-frame clones and leaves some out. This sample yields roughly 100,000 clones, of which under 30% are seen a single time; approximately 0.5% belongs to the top ten. Study-level findings and limits: Researchers report that Type 1 diabetes patients had moderately but significantly shorter TCRB CDR3s across all four CD4+ subsets.

Their cognate antigens are unknown. Sequencing was carried out using central memory CD4+ T cells from blood. The source of these receptors is a woman between 18 and 30 years old with type 1 diabetes.

The chain uses TRBV2 and TRBJ2-4, with D perhaps TRBD2 (6 bases). The CDR3 is 16 residues long. V was pared by 6 bases and J by 0 bases, with 15 bases between. Germline values: CDR1 SNHLY, CDR2 FYNNEI. This CDR3 reads CASSELPGLAKNIQYF. The CDR3 nucleotides read TGTGCCAGCAGCGAATTGCCGGGACTAGCCAAAAACATTCAGTACTTC.

The gene calls are TRBV7-2 and TRBJ2-1; 10 positions agree with TRBD2. This CDR3 is built from 14 residues. Looked up from germline, CDR1 is SGHTA and CDR2 is FQGNSA. Trimming at V came to 0 bases and at J to 16 bases, leaving 9 bases not matched to a gene. CDR3 coding DNA: TGTGCCAGCAGCTTAGCGGATAGAGCGGGAGGGTTTTTCTTC. Protein product: CASSLADRAGGFFF.

This sequence joins TRBV5-4 and TRBJ2-1; TRBD2 aligns across 13 bases. Germline CDR1 and CDR2: SGHNT and YYREEE (reference sequence). V lost 4 bases to trimming and J lost 12 bases; unmatched junction nucleotides: 7. The CDR3 extends over 14 amino acids. CDR3 DNA: TGTGCCAGCAGCCAATGGACTAGCGGGAGAGGGCAGTTCTTC. Amino acid sequence: CASSQWTSGRGQFF.

This sequence joins TRBV4-2 and TRBJ1-1, with 8 positions matching TRBD1. Per the germline V gene, CDR1 is LGHNA and CDR2 is YNFKEQ. The V segment lost 5 bases and the J segment 5 bases; nucleotides outside the gene matches: 10. The CDR3 runs to 15 residues. The CDR3 DNA reads TGTGCCAGCAGCGCGGTGACAGGGGTTGGGACTGAAGCTTTCTTT. Translated, it gives CASSAVTGVGTEAFF.

This clone was counted only a few times. The chain has TRBV28 and TRBJ2-1, with 8 bases lining up with TRBD1. The germline V gene has CDR1 MDHEN and CDR2 SYDVKM. With 5 bases clipped from V and 8 bases from J, the junction kept 8 bases outside the gene matches. The CDR3 spans 14 residues. The CDR3 DNA reads TGTGCCAGCAGTAATAGTCTGACAGGGGATGAGCAGTTCTTC. This translates into CASSNSLTGDEQFF. Together with reference TRBV28 and TRBJ2-1, the CDR3 gives the full variable domain: DVKVTQSSRYLVKRTGEKVFLECVQDMDHENMFWYRQDPGLGLRLIYFSYDVKMKEKGDIPEGYSVSREKKERFSLILESASTNQTSMYLCASSNSLTGDEQFFGPGTRLTVL.

This rearrangement joins TRBV7-2 to TRBJ1-2; D ambiguous. V shed 1 base and J shed 4 bases, with 10 bases lying between them. This CDR3 is built from 14 residues. Germline-derived CDR1 and CDR2 are SGHTA and FQGNSA. The CDR3 loop is CASSLVSGSYGYTF. The CDR3 DNA reads as TGTGCCAGCAGCTTAGTATCGGGAAGCTATGGCTACACCTTC.

The chain recombines TRBV2 with TRBJ2-2; the match to TRBD2 covers 10 bases. Per germline, CDR1 SNHLY and CDR2 FYNNEI. V trimming: 4 bases; J trimming: 1 base; junction bases outside the gene matches: 6. The CDR3 covers 17 residues. The CDR3 bases are TGTGCCAGCAGTGTTCCTAGCGGGGGCAGGAACACCGGGGAGCTGTTTTTT. It translates to CASSVPSGGRNTGELFF.

CDR3 protein: CASSLGDSRYNQPQHF. DNA for the CDR3: TGTGCCAGCAGCTTGGGGGACAGCCGATACAATCAGCCCCAGCATTTT. This rearrangement joins TRBV5-8 to TRBJ1-5; 7 positions agree with TRBD1. Looked up from germline, CDR1 is SGHTS and CDR2 is YDEGEE. The CDR3 covers 16 residues. The junction had 6 bases not matched to a gene; V was cut back by 0 bases and J by 3 bases.

In its sample, this clone was seen a few times. The chain recombines TRBV5-5 with TRBJ2-3; 9 bases match TRBD1. J was trimmed by 5 bases and V by 4 bases; bases with no gene match: 8. Germline CDR1 reads SGHKS; CDR2 reads YYEKEE (reference sequence). The CDR3 has 15 residues. As DNA, the CDR3 is TGTGCCAGCAGCATAACAGGGGGCGTGGGAGATACGCAGTATTTT. Its translation is CASSITGGVGDTQYF. Variable domain in full (rest from reference TRBV5-5 and TRBJ2-3): DAGVTQSPTHLIKTRGQQVTLRCSPISGHKSVSWYQQVLGQGPQFIFQYYEKEERGRGNFPDRFSARQFPNYSSELNVNALLLGDSALYLCASSITGGVGDTQYFGPGTRLTVL.

The V gene is TRBV19, the J gene TRBJ1-5, with D unclear. CDR3 length equals 13 residues. V lost 5 bases and J lost 8, with 13 bases in between. Per germline, CDR1 LNHDA and CDR2 SQIVND (reference sequence). The CDR3 reads CASSREVLEPQHF. Written as DNA, the CDR3 is TGTGCCAGTAGTCGGGAGGTGTTGGAGCCCCAGCATTTT. The variable domain in full, completed from reference TRBV19 and TRBJ1-5, reads DGGITQSPKYLFRKEGQNVTLSCEQNLNHDAMYWYRQDPGQGLRLIYYSQIVNDFQKGDIAEGYSVSREKKESFPLTVTSAQKNPTAFYLCASSREVLEPQHFGDGTRLSIL.

The chain joins TRBV27 to TRBJ2-3, with 11 bases lining up with TRBD2. Per germline, CDR1 MNHEY and CDR2 SMNVEV (reference sequence). The ends lost 8 bases at V and 5 bases at J; junction bases unmatched: 6. The CDR3 runs to 14 residues. The CDR3 bases are TGTGCCAGCGGCCTAGCGGGAGGACGAGATACGCAGTATTTT. Its translation is CASGLAGGRDTQYF.

As to this clone: At one end, the junction sequence differs from germline, possibly due to a read error. This chain links TRBV18 with TRBJ2-3; D call uncertain. The CDR3 runs to 11 residues. Germline assignment: CDR1 KGHSH and CDR2 LQKENI. CDR3 loop: CASSPGEAWDF. The CDR3 DNA is TGTGCCAGCTCACCCGGTGAGGCCTGGGATTTT.

The chain is built from TRBV7-2 and TRBJ2-5, with TRBD2 matching 8 bases. The J segment lost 4 bases and the V segment lost 7 bases, leaving 11 bases of the junction unmatched. The germline V gene has CDR1 SGHTA and CDR2 FQGNSA. CDR3 length equals 15 residues. As DNA, the CDR3 is TGTGCCAGCACCATGGGAGGCAGCGGGAGAGAGACCCAGTACTTC. This encodes CASTMGGSGRETQYF.

J is TRBJ2-3 and V is TRBV6-1, with TRBD2 identical over 11 bases. The CDR3 consists of 15 residues. V was pared by 8 bases and J by 3 bases, with 7 bases of the junction left unmatched. Germline V gene data show CDR1 as MNHNS and CDR2 as SASEGT. CDR3 nucleotide sequence: TGTGCCAGCCGACGGGGACTAGCGGAGACAGATACGCAGTATTTT. It specifies CASRRGLAETDTQYF.

A few counts support this clone. The V and J genes are TRBV29-1 and TRBJ2-3; 8 bases match TRBD2. The CDR3 spans 15 residues. The J segment lost 1 base and the V segment lost 4 bases, leaving 7 bases of the junction unmatched. Germline V gene sequence: CDR1 SQVTM, CDR2 ANQGSEA. This CDR3 is CSVVGAGGGTDTQYF. The CDR3 coding sequence is TGCAGCGTTGTGGGGGCGGGAGGCGGCACAGATACGCAGTATTTT.

As for this clone: At one of its ends the junction is not consistent with the germline gene, which may arise from a read error. This chain links TRBV6-5 with TRBJ2-5; D is unresolved. CDR3 length: 9 residues. Germline assignment: CDR1 MNHEY and CDR2 SVGAGI. The CDR3 sequence: CAPGSSYDF. As DNA, the CDR3 is TGTGCACCCGGGTCCTCTTATGACTTC.

This clone was observed a handful of times. The chain recombines TRBV30 with TRBJ1-2; possible D gene TRBD1, 6 bases. With 4 bases removed from V and 7 bases from J, the gap between germline ends came to 16 bases. Germline assignment: CDR1 GTSNPN and CDR2 SVGIG (reference sequence). The CDR3 has 13 amino acids. This chain's CDR3 is CAWKHTGSSGYTF. CDR3 nucleotides: TGTGCCTGGAAACATACAGGGTCGAGTGGCTACACCTTC.